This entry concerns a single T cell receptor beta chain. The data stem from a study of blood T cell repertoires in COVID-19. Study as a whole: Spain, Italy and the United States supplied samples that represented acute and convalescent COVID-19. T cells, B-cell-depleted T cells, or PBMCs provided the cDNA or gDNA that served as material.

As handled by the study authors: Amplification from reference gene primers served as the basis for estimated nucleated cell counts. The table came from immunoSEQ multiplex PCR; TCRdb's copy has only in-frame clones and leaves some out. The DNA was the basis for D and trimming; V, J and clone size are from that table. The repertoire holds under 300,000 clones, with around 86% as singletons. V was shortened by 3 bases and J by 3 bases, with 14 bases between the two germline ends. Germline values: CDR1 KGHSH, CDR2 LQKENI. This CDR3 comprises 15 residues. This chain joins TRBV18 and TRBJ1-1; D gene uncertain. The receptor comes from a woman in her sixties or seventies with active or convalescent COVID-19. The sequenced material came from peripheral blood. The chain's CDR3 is CASSPPGGTHTEAFF. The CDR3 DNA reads TGTGCCAGCTCACCCCCGGGAGGCACTCACACTGAAGCTTTCTTT.